The clone carrying this TCR beta chain occurred a few times. As processed by the authors: Reference gene primer amplification gave estimated nucleated cell counts. Profiled with immunoSEQ multiplex PCR; TCRdb holds only in-frame clones, not every one. V, J and clone size derive from that table, while D and trimming were established from the DNA sequence. The sample contains some 260,000 clones, 86% of which appear only once. The data are from a study of blood T cell repertoires in COVID-19. Background on the study: The United States, Italy and Spain were the sources of the acute and convalescent COVID-19 samples.

Per germline, CDR1 SGHNT and CDR2 YYREEE (reference sequence). The V gene lost 10 bases and the J gene lost 6 bases, with 6 bases spanning the gap. The CDR3 loop spans 9 amino acids. This rearrangement joins TRBV5-4 to TRBJ2-3, with D unclear. The sequence derives from a middle-aged man who had recovered from COVID-19. Specimen: PBMCs or T cells enriched from blood (not recorded which). CDR3 sequence reads: CAFGDTQYF. The CDR3 coding sequence is TGTGCCTTCGGGGATACGCAGTATTTT.